The subject of this entry is one TCR beta chain. What it binds is unknown. With 6 bases removed from V and 8 bases from J, the gap between germline ends came to 11 bases. CDR3 length: 12 amino acids. Built from TCR beta cDNA, the libraries had unique molecular identifiers in them. TCRdb reanalysed the PCR reads using MiXCR and keeps one entry per CDR3 protein. The sample lists some 450,000 distinct CDR3 sequences, roughly 45% occurring once. The data were taken from a study of post-analysis software for immune sequencing data. The study, taken as a whole, reports: When patients were compared with controls, about five TRBV segments were more frequent, TRBV5-6, TRBV5-1 and TRBV20-1 among them.

This sequence joins TRBV12-3 or TRBV12-4 and TRBJ2-1; D might be TRBD2 (6 bases). The receptor was derived from a girl between 5 and 17 years old with multiple sclerosis. Sequenced material: blood. CDR3 residues: CASSVRGDEQFF. The CDR3, as DNA: TGTGCCAGCAGCGTGCGGGGCGATGAGCAGTTCTTC.